The 5 T cell receptor beta chains below were found in one sample sequenced in a study of Tregs in tolerant kidney transplant recipients (dated by TCRdb to the late 2010s). Interpreted using the paper, the time point label stands for: blood sample drawn before combined kidney and bone marrow transplant. Library generation was performed with the immunoSEQ multiplex PCR assay. TCRdb's version of the immuneACCESS table is confined to in-frame rearrangements and falls short of the full clone set. An unresolved V gene accounts for under half of the shortfall where checked; the remainder is of unknown origin. In this sample's table one finds 50,000 or so clones. About 0.82% of the sample is held by the ten biggest clonotypes. The sample in question was CD4+ T cells from blood, obtained before the transplant. The source of these receptors is a human donor who received a combined kidney and bone marrow transplant.

CDR3 in amino acids: CASRNRHFDNSPLHF. The sequenced part of the CDR3 DNA is TGTGCCAGCCGGAATAGACATTTCGATAATTCACCC. The V gene is TRBV7-8, the J gene TRBJ1-6; D not certain. The read terminates 3 residues before the CDR3 end, so the remaining end is supplied by the germline J gene. Trimming pared 8 bases from V and 5 bases from J, leaving 16 bases between. Germline CDR1 and CDR2: SGHVS and FQNEAQ. There are 15 residues in the CDR3.

As regards this clone: The read ends 3 residues early relative to the CDR3; the germline J gene fills the gap. The rearrangement links TRBV30 to TRBJ2-5, with 15 bases identical to TRBD2. V dropped 5 bases and J dropped 3; count of bases not matched to a gene: 4. This CDR3 contains 15 residues. The germline V gene has CDR1 GTSNPN and CDR2 SVGIG (reference sequence). CDR3 loop: CAWGGTSGRKETQYF. CDR3 DNA, as far as it was read: TGTGCCTGGGGAGGGACTAGCGGGAGGAAAGAGACC. Combining the CDR3 with reference TRBV30 and TRBJ2-5 gives the whole variable domain SQTIHQWPATLVQPVGSPLSLECTVEGTSNPNLYWYRQAAGRGLQLLFYSVGIGQISSEVPQNLSASRPQDRQFILSSKKLLLSDSGFYLCAWGGTSGRKETQYFGPGTRLLVL.

To note about this clone: Coverage ceases 3 residues before the CDR3 finishes, and the germline J gene fills in the end. The rearrangement joins TRBV13 to TRBJ1-1; TRBD1 agrees at 7 bases. The germline V gene encodes CDR1 PRHDT and CDR2 FYEKMQ (reference sequence). The CDR3 totals 13 residues. This CDR3 is CASSLMRGLAAFF. CDR3 DNA (partial): TGTGCCAGCAGCTTAATGAGGGGGCTAGCA.

Turning to this clone: The missing CDR3 end, 3 residues past where the read stops, is filled in from the germline J gene. The V and J genes are TRBV7-2 and TRBJ2-5, with a tentative D call TRBD1 (5 bases). Germline V gene data show CDR1 as SGHTA and CDR2 as FQGNSA. V was cut by 3 bases and J by 5 bases, with 13 bases left in between. The CDR3 runs 14 residues. This chain's CDR3 is CASSFSAKGETQYF. Incomplete CDR3 DNA: TGTGCCAGCAGCTTTTCCGCCAAGGGGGAGACC.

About this clone itself: The read comes to an end 3 residues before the CDR3 does, leaving the germline J gene to fill in the end. The rearrangement uses TRBV2 and TRBJ2-3, with TRBD2 matching 12 bases. Losses at the gene ends were 3 bases for V and 7 bases for J; bases not matched to a gene: 2. CDR1 and CDR2 from the germline V gene are SNHLY and FYNNEI. This CDR3 spans 14 amino acids. The CDR3 region is CASSDTSGGYTQYF. The sequenced CDR3 bases are TGTGCCAGCAGTGACACTAGCGGGGGGTATACG.